The 24 T cell receptor beta chains in this list originate from one sample, sequenced in a study of blood T cell repertoires in COVID-19. Here immunoSEQ multiplex PCR was the method, and the copy in TCRdb shows in-frame clones only, minus some. The sample has roughly 300,000 clones, 89% seen once. Sequencing used peripheral blood. Receptor source: a man between 18 and 29 years old who had recovered from COVID-19.

The rearrangement joins TRBV7-2 to TRBJ2-7, with D possibly matching TRBD1 (5 bases). The CDR3 is made up of 15 amino acids. CDR1 is SGHTA and CDR2 is FQGNSA in the germline V gene. V gave up 3 bases and J gave up 0 bases, with 12 bases separating them. CDR3 sequence: CASSFQGWSSYEQYF. CDR3 DNA: TGTGCCAGCAGCTTCCAGGGCTGGAGCTCCTACGAGCAGTACTTC.

The J gene is TRBJ2-7, the V gene TRBV7-9; 10 bases align to TRBD1. This CDR3 region has 13 residues. The V and J ends lost 4 bases and 6 bases, in that order; junction bases with no gene match: 3. Germline CDR1 reads SEHNR; CDR2 reads FQNEAQ (reference sequence). CDR3: CASSYGQGGEQYF. DNA for the CDR3: TGTGCCAGCAGCTATGGACAGGGGGGCGAGCAGTACTTC.

This chain links TRBV11-1 with TRBJ2-7; perhaps TRBD1 as D (6 bases). Between the trimmed V and J ends, which lost 5 bases and 2 bases, there was a span of 19 bases. Germline assignment: CDR1 SGHAT and CDR2 FQDESV (reference sequence). This CDR3 spans 16 amino acids. The chain's CDR3 is CASSLPYRDTTYEQYF. CDR3 nucleotide sequence: TGTGCCAGCAGCCTCCCGTACCGGGACACCACCTACGAGCAGTACTTC.

The chain employs TRBV19 and TRBJ1-1; 7 bases align to TRBD1. Germline values: CDR1 LNHDA, CDR2 SQIVND (reference sequence). The CDR3 contains 15 residues. After removal of 5 bases from V and 6 bases from J, the junction contained 12 bases not matched to a gene. This CDR3 is CASSLEGQTSAEAFF. CDR3 DNA: TGTGCCAGTAGTCTTGAGGGACAGACTTCGGCTGAAGCTTTCTTT.

Only a few counts were recorded for this clone. The CDR3 sequence: CASSQEYSTPEAFF. For the CDR3, the DNA is TGTGCCAGCAGCCAAGAATACAGTACCCCTGAAGCTTTCTTT. The chain has TRBV3-1 (or the pseudogene TRBV3-2) and TRBJ1-1; D remains ambiguous. Germline V gene data show CDR1 as LGHDT and CDR2 as YNNKEL (reference sequence). This CDR3 has 14 amino acids. V lost 0 bases to trimming and J lost 6 bases, with 11 bases between them.

The chain is built from TRBV10-3 and TRBJ2-7; no firm D call. Trimming left V 4 bases short and J 5 bases short, with 12 bases between. This CDR3 contains 13 residues. The germline gives CDR1 ENHRY, CDR2 SYGVKD. DNA of the CDR3: TGTGCCATCAGTGTTAGGCAGGATGACGAGCAGTACTTC. Translated, it gives CAISVRQDDEQYF.

Notes on this clone: Within the sample, other DNA sequences also encode this same CDR3. The chain recombines TRBV20-1 with TRBJ1-4; D gene unclear. With 3 bases removed from V and 8 bases from J, the gap between germline ends came to 7 bases. The CDR3 runs 11 residues. Germline V CDR1 and CDR2: DFQATT, SNEGSKA (reference sequence). The CDR3 sequence: CSARRGEKLFF. CDR3 in DNA: TGCAGTGCTAGGCGAGGGGAAAAACTGTTTTTT.

The CDR3 nucleotides are TGCAGCGTTGGTGGGGTTCAATGGGACAGGGGTATCTATGGCTACACCTTC. It is translated as CSVGGVQWDRGIYGYTF. V gene TRBV29-1 combines with J gene TRBJ1-2; 10 bases align to TRBD1. CDR1 and CDR2 (germline): SQVTM, ANQGSEA. CDR3 length equals 17 residues. The junction had 15 bases not matched to a gene; V was cut back by 4 bases and J by 4 bases.

This sequence joins TRBV5-1 and TRBJ1-2, with a possible D match to TRBD1 (5 bases). The CDR3 length is 12 residues. V lost 4 bases and J 6 bases, leaving 10 bases between the germline ends. Germline V CDR1 and CDR2: SGHRS, YFSETQ. The CDR3 DNA is TGCGCCAGCAGCGTTACCAGGGATGGCTACACCTTC. Encoded protein: CASSVTRDGYTF. Variable domain in full (rest from reference TRBV5-1 and TRBJ1-2): KAGVTQTPRYLIKTRGQQVTLSCSPISGHRSVSWYQQTPGQGLQFLFEYFSETQRNKGNFPGRFSGRQFSNSRSEMNVSTLELGDSALYLCASSVTRDGYTFGSGTRLTVV.

V and J are TRBV7-9 and TRBJ2-7, with a weak D call TRBD2 (5 bases). The ends were cut back, 4 bases at V and 3 bases at J, with 7 bases in the middle. Germline CDR1 SEHNR, CDR2 FQNEAQ (reference sequence). There are 12 residues in the CDR3. The CDR3 region has the DNA TGTGCCAGCAGCTGGACTGACTACGAGCAGTACTTC. It codes for CASSWTDYEQYF.

This chain links TRBV7-6 with TRBJ2-7, with D maybe TRBD2 (6 bases). Germline V CDR1 and CDR2: SGHVS, FNYEAQ. V lost 5 bases, J lost 2 bases, and 19 bases lay in between. There are 16 residues in the CDR3. CDR3 in DNA: TGTGCCAGCAGCCCGGGACGGCTAGCGAGTACCTACGAGCAGTACTTC. It specifies CASSPGRLASTYEQYF.

In DNA form, the CDR3 reads TGCGCCAGCAGCCCGGGACAGGGGCCACCTACCTACGAGCAGTACTTC. It yields the protein CASSPGQGPPTYEQYF. The genes are TRBV5-1 and TRBJ2-7; 10 nucleotides align to TRBD1. CDR3 length: 16 residues. Trimming took 4 bases from V and 2 from J; bases not matched to a gene: 9. Germline CDR1 and CDR2: SGHRS and YFSETQ.

This chain links TRBV7-2 with TRBJ1-2, with TRBD1 matching 10 bases. Germline CDR1 SGHTA, CDR2 FQGNSA. Trimming cost V 0 bases and J 5 bases; bases outside gene matches: 3. This CDR3 contains 15 residues. CDR3 in DNA: TGTGCCAGCAGCTTAGCTGGGGGACAGGGGTATGGCTACACCTTC. Its protein product is CASSLAGGQGYGYTF.

This sequence joins TRBV19 and TRBJ2-1; D perhaps matches TRBD1 (5 bases). V lost 5 bases and J lost 4, with 9 bases in between. The CDR3 is made up of 13 amino acids. Per the germline V gene, CDR1 is LNHDA and CDR2 is SQIVND (reference sequence). DNA of the CDR3: TGTGCCAGTAGTCCGCACAGGTACAATGAGCAGTTCTTC. Amino acid sequence: CASSPHRYNEQFF.

This chain links TRBV6-2 or TRBV6-3 with TRBJ2-7; 9 bases align to TRBD2. The CDR3 contains 14 residues. In germline, CDR1 is MNHEY, CDR2 SVGEGT. Trimming removed 6 bases from V and 6 bases from J; junction bases left unmatched: 9. CDR3 DNA: TGTGCCAGCAGCCCGACTAGCGGCCTATCCGAGCAGTACTTC. Encoded protein: CASSPTSGLSEQYF.

This chain links TRBV2 with TRBJ1-1; the D is unclear. The CDR3 length is 12 residues. Trimming shortened V by 2 bases and J by 8 bases, and 9 bases separated the two germline ends. Germline V gives CDR1 SNHLY, CDR2 FYNNEI. DNA for the CDR3: TGTGCCAGCAGTGAACTGGCAGTCGAAGCTTTCTTT. This sequence encodes CASSELAVEAFF.

The rearrangement links TRBV12-5 to TRBJ2-2; D gene unclear. The CDR3 contains 14 residues. Between the trimmed V and J ends, which lost 10 bases and 6 bases, there was a span of 18 bases. Germline lookup yields CDR1 LGHNT and CDR2 FRNRAP. The DNA of the CDR3 is TGTGCTACCCGAGCTCAGGAAATCCCCGGGGAGCTGTTTTTT. Amino acid sequence: CATRAQEIPGELFF.

The gene calls are TRBV30 and TRBJ2-2, with a tentative D call TRBD1 (6 bases). The CDR3 extends over 14 amino acids. V was trimmed by 8 bases and J by 1 base, leaving 14 bases between them. The germline V gene encodes CDR1 GTSNPN and CDR2 SVGIG (reference sequence). CDR3 region: CAPRTDENTGELFF. Written as DNA, the CDR3 is TGTGCCCCTCGGACAGATGAGAACACCGGGGAGCTGTTTTTT.

The gene calls are TRBV7-9 and TRBJ2-3, with D possibly TRBD2 on 6 matching bases. V was clipped by 3 bases and J by 2 bases, with 9 bases between them. The CDR3 has 14 residues. Germline V gene data show CDR1 as SEHNR and CDR2 as FQNEAQ (reference sequence). The CDR3 nucleotides are TGTGCCAGCAGCTTTAGCGGTGACACAGATACGCAGTATTTT. Translating gives CASSFSGDTDTQYF.

The CDR3 is CATSVTGYNEQFF. The CDR3 nucleotides read TGTGCCACCAGTGTTACAGGCTACAATGAGCAGTTCTTC. The chain couples TRBV24-1 to TRBJ2-1; weak D call: TRBD1 (5 bases). Trimming removed 5 bases at V and 3 bases at J, with 7 bases between. Germline CDR1 KGHDR, CDR2 SFDVKD. The CDR3 spans 13 residues.

This chain links TRBV25-1 with TRBJ2-7, with 9 bases matching TRBD1. The V gene's germline CDR1 is MGHDK and CDR2 SYGVNS. V gave up 2 bases and J gave up 4 bases; unmatched junction bases: 6. The CDR3 covers 15 residues. Here the CDR3 reads CASSEHGTGRYEQYF. Here the CDR3 DNA reads TGTGCCAGCAGTGAACACGGGACAGGGAGGTACGAGCAGTACTTC.

The chain employs TRBV5-8 and TRBJ2-7, with 8 bases aligning to TRBD1. Trimming at V came to 0 bases and at J to 0 bases, leaving 2 bases not matched to a gene. Germline-derived CDR1 and CDR2 are SGHTS and YDEGEE. This CDR3 has 15 residues. The CDR3 reads CASSLGQGISYEQYF. In nucleotides, the CDR3 is TGTGCCAGCAGCTTGGGACAGGGGATCTCCTACGAGCAGTACTTC.

The chain couples TRBV12-3 or TRBV12-4 to TRBJ2-7; D gene ambiguous. The CDR3 runs 12 residues. V lost 6 bases and J lost 6, with 12 bases in between. For the CDR3, the DNA is TGTGCCAGCAGCTCCGCGTTCGGCGAGCAGTACTTC. Translating it yields CASSSAFGEQYF.

In nucleotides, the CDR3 is TGCGCCAGCAGCTTTGGACAGGGGACTGAAGCTTTCTTT. The encoded protein is CASSFGQGTEAFF. V usage is TRBV5-1 and J usage is TRBJ1-1, with 9 bases that match TRBD1. CDR1 and CDR2 from the germline V gene are SGHRS and YFSETQ. The CDR3 consists of 13 residues. Germline trimming cut 2 bases from V and 5 bases from J; bases unmatched to any gene: 1. Supplemented by reference TRBV5-1 and TRBJ1-1, the full variable domain reads KAGVTQTPRYLIKTRGQQVTLSCSPISGHRSVSWYQQTPGQGLQFLFEYFSETQRNKGNFPGRFSGRQFSNSRSEMNVSTLELGDSALYLCASSFGQGTEAFFGQGTRLTVV.